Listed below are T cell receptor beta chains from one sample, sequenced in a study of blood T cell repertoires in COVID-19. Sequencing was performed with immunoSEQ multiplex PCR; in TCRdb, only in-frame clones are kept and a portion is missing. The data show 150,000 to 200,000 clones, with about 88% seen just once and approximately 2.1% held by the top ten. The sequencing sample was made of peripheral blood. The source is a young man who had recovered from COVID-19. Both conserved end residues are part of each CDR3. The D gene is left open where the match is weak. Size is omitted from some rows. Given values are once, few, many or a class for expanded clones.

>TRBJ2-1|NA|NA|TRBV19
TGTGCCAGTAGTATGTGGGAAGGCAGGGTGGGCAATGAGCAGTTCTTC
CASSMWEGRVGNEQFF
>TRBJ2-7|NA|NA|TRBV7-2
TGTGCCAGCAGCTTAGCGTCAGGGAACTACGAGCAGTACTTC
CASSLASGNYEQYF
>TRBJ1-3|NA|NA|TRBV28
TGTGCCAGCAGTTCTCGACTGAGCCTCTCTGGAAACACCATATATTTT
CASSSRLSLSGNTIYF
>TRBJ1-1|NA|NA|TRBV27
TGTGCCAGCAGCCCAGGCGGACAGACCACTGAAGCTTTCTTT
CASSPGGQTTEAFF
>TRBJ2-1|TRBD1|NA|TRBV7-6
TGTGCCAGCAGCGGGGGATACGGGCAGGGGGCCAACAATGAGCAGTTCTTC
CASSGGYGQGANNEQFF
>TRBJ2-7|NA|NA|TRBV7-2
TGTGCCAGCAGCTTATTGAGGAGCTCCTACGAGCAGTACTTC
CASSLLRSSYEQYF
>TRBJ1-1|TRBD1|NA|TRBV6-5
TGTGCCAGCAGCCGGACAGGCAGCGAAGCTTTCTTT
CASSRTGSEAFF
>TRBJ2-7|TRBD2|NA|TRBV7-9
TGTGCCAGCAGCTTACGAGGCGGGAGCTACGAGCAGTACTTC
CASSLRGGSYEQYF
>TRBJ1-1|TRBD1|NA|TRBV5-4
TGTGCCAGCAGCTTGGGGCCACAGGGGGGGAACACTGAAGCTTTCTTT
CASSLGPQGGNTEAFF
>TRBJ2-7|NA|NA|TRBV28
TGTGCCACCTTTCCCGGGACTCTCTCCTACGAGCAGTACTTC
CATFPGTLSYEQYF
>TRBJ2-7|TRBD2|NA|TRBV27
TGTGCCAGCAGTCCGATTCTTTCTCCGAGCGGGAATGACGAGCAGTACTTC
CASSPILSPSGNDEQYF
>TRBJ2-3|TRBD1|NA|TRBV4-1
TGCGCCAGCAGCCATGGTCCGGGACAGGGGGCCGCAGATACGCAGTATTTT
CASSHGPGQGAADTQYF
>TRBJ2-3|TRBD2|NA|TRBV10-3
TGTGCCATCAGTGAGTTGAAGCGGGAGGGTACGCAGTATTTT
CAISELKREGTQYF
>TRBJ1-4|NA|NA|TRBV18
TGTGCCAGCTCACCTTTACAGGGCGGGTCGGAAAAACTGTTTTTT
CASSPLQGGSEKLFF
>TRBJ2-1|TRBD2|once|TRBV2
TGTGCCAGCAGTGGTCTCCGACTAGCGGGAGGGCCCTATGAGCAGTTCTTC
CASSGLRLAGGPYEQFF
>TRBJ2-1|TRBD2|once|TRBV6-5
TGTGCCAGCAGTTACTCGAGGGAGGGCCAAGGTGAGCAGTTCTTC
CASSYSREGQGEQFF
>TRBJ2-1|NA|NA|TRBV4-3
TGCGCCAGCAGCCAAGGAGGCTCTGGCCGAAATGAGCAGTTCTTC
CASSQGGSGRNEQFF
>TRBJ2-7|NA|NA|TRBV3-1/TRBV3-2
TGTGCCAGCAGCCATGTCACGCCCGGGGAGCAGTACTTC
CASSHVTPGEQYF
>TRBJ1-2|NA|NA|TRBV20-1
TGCAGTGCTAGTTCCAGGACAGAGAGCTATGGCTACACCTTC
CSASSRTESYGYTF
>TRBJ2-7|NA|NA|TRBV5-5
TGTGCCAGCAGCTTTGGGAGTTCCTACGAGCAGTACTTC
CASSFGSSYEQYF
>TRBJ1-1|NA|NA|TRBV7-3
TGTGCCAGCAGCTTACGTCCGGGGGGGAGGATGAACACTGAAGCTTTCTTT
CASSLRPGGRMNTEAFF
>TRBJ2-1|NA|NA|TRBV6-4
TGTGCCAGCAGTCCCGTCAGGGGAAATGAGCAGTTCTTC
CASSPVRGNEQFF
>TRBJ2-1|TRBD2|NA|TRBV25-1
TGTGCCAGCAGTGAACGACTAGCGGGAGGGGGTGAGCAGTTCTTC
CASSERLAGGGEQFF
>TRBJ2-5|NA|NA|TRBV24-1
TGTGCCACCAGTGCAGGGTTCGGAGAGACCCAGTACTTC
CATSAGFGETQYF
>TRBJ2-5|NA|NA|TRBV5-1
TGCGCCAGCAGCTTGGGACTAGTTCCAGTATCCCAAGAGACCCAGTACTTC
CASSLGLVPVSQETQYF
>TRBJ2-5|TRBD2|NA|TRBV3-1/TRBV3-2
TGTGCCAGCAGCCTAGCGGGAGTCACAGAGACCCAGTACTTC
CASSLAGVTETQYF
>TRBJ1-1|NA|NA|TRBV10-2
TGCGCCAGCAGTGAGTCGACCCAGACAGTTTTCGGGAACACTGAAGCTTTCTTT
CASSESTQTVFGNTEAFF
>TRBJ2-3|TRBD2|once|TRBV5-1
TGCGCCAGCAGGCTAGCGGGAGTCACAGATACGCAGTATTTT
CASRLAGVTDTQYF
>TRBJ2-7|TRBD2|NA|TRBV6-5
TGTGCCAGCACCCAGTTCGGACTAGCGGGAGCCGAGCAGTACTTC
CASTQFGLAGAEQYF
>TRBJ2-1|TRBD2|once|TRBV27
TGTGCCAGCAGTAAAGTAGCGGGAGTAAGTTTCAATGAGCAGTTCTTC
CASSKVAGVSFNEQFF
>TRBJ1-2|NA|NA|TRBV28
TGTGCCAGCAGTAGAGGACAGGGCTACACCTTC
CASSRGQGYTF
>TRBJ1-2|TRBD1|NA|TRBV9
TGTGCCAGCAGCGTTCCCGCGACAGGGAAAAATAACTATGGCTACACCTTC
CASSVPATGKNNYGYTF
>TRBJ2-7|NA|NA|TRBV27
TGTGCCAGCAGATCGGGGATAGTCCCCAAATACGAGCAGTACTTC
CASRSGIVPKYEQYF
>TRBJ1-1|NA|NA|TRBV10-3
TGTGCCATCACCCGCCACCTTGGGGGGGACATGAACACTGAAGCTTTCTTT
CAITRHLGGDMNTEAFF
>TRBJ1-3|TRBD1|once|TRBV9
TGTGCCAGCAGCGCAGATACAGGGGGATTTGGAAACACCATATATTTT
CASSADTGGFGNTIYF
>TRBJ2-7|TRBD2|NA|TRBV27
TGTGCCAGCAGTCGGACTAGGCGGGGGTACGAGCAGTACTTC
CASSRTRRGYEQYF
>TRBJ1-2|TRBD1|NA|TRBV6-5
TGTGCCAGCAGTTATTCGATGGGACAGTCCGATGGCTACACCTTC
CASSYSMGQSDGYTF
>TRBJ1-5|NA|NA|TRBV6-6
TGTGCCAGCAGTTACCCGACAGGTCTTAATCAGCCCCAGCATTTT
CASSYPTGLNQPQHF
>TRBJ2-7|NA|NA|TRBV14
TGTGCCAGCAGCCATCGAGGGATGTTAAACGAGCAGTACTTC
CASSHRGMLNEQYF
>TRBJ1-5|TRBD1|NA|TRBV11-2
TGTGCCAGCAGCGAAACGACAGGGATAAATCAGCCCCAGCATTTT
CASSETTGINQPQHF
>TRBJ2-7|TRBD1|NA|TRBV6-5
TGTGCCAGCAGTTCGGACAGGCAGCCACCCTACGAGCAGTACTTC
CASSSDRQPPYEQYF
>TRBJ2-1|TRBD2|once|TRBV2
TGTGCCAGCAGTGACACACTAGCGGGGCCCAATGAGCAGTTCTTC
CASSDTLAGPNEQFF
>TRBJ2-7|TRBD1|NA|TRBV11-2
TGTGCCAGCAGCTCTAGCCCGACAGGGATATCCTACGAGCAGTACTTC
CASSSSPTGISYEQYF
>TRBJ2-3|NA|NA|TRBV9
TGTGCCAGCAGCCAAAGTGATTTAGTTACGCAGTATTTT
CASSQSDLVTQYF
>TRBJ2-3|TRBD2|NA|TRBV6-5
TGTGCCAGCAGTTACGTGGGAGGGCCTACAGATACGCAGTATTTT
CASSYVGGPTDTQYF
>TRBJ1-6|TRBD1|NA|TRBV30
TGTGCCTGGAGTGTAGGGACAGTTGGTAATTCACCCCTCCACTTT
CAWSVGTVGNSPLHF
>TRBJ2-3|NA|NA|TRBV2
TGTGCCAGCAGAGGGGGGGGCACAGATACGCAGTATTTT
CASRGGGTDTQYF
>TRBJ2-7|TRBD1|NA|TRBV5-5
TGTGCCAGCAGCCGGAGGACAGGGGGAACCAGTAGCTCCTACGAGCAGTACTTC
CASSRRTGGTSSSYEQYF
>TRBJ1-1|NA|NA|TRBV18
TGTGCCAGCTACAAGGCCGGGGGTGAGAACACTGAAGCTTTCTTT
CASYKAGGENTEAFF
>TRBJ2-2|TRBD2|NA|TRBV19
TGTGCCAGTAGTACCCGAGCGGGATACGGGGAGCTGTTTTTT
CASSTRAGYGELFF
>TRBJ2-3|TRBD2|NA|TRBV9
TGTGCCAGCAGCGTCACCCCCGGGACTAGGAACCCAGCAGATACGCAGTATTTT
CASSVTPGTRNPADTQYF
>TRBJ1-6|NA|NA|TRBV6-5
TGTGCCAGCAGTTACGGGGAGGCGGAGAGGTCACCCCTCCACTTT
CASSYGEAERSPLHF
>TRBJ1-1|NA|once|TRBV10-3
TGTGCCATCAGTGAACCGGCAGGCTCGGACACTGAAGCTTTCTTT
CAISEPAGSDTEAFF
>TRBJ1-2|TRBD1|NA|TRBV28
TGTGCCAGCAGCCGGGACAGAAACTATGGCTACACCTTC
CASSRDRNYGYTF